Following are 15 T cell receptor beta chains from one sample sequenced in a study of T-cell reconstitution after alpha-beta-depleted transplantation in children. The TCRbeta library was prepared with unique molecular identifiers. Each CDR3 protein gets one entry after TCRdb re-called the PCR reads with MiXCR. This table holds more than 15,000 distinct CDR3 sequences, approximately 13% found once. The sequencing here drew on PBMCs, mostly from graft donor cells, taken 180 days after TCRalphabeta/CD19-depleted stem cell transplant. These TCRs come from a boy under two years old who had a stem cell transplant for Wiskott-Aldrich syndrome, so the T cells may come from the graft donor.

This clonotype was recorded at least ten times. The V gene is TRBV20-1, the J gene TRBJ2-5; 8 nucleotides match TRBD2. After removal of 6 bases from V and 5 bases from J, the junction contained 5 bases not matched to a gene. The germline gives CDR1 DFQATT, CDR2 SNEGSKA (reference sequence). The CDR3 extends over 12 amino acids. The CDR3, as DNA: TGCAGTGCAGAGCGCGGGGGGGAGACCCAGTACTTC. Translated: CSAERGGETQYF.

This clonotype was recorded at least ten times. The chain couples TRBV7-2 to TRBJ1-4, with a possible D match to TRBD1 (6 bases). Germline values: CDR1 SGHTA, CDR2 FQGNSA. With 8 bases removed from V and 8 bases from J, the gap between germline ends came to 15 bases. The CDR3 extends over 13 amino acids. CDR3 bases: TGTGCCAGCCGTCAAGGGGGGACGGAAAAACTGTTTTTT. As protein: CASRQGGTEKLFF. The whole variable domain, filled in from reference TRBV7-2 and TRBJ1-4, reads GAGVSQSPSNKVTEKGKDVELRCDPISGHTALYWYRQSLGQGLEFLIYFQGNSAPDKSGLPSDRFSAERTGGSVSTLTIQRTQQEDSAVYLCASRQGGTEKLFFGSGTQLSVL.

This clonotype has a count of ten or more. The chain uses TRBV5-1 and TRBJ2-7; D perhaps matches TRBD1 (6 bases). CDR1 and CDR2 (germline): SGHRS, YFSETQ. V was pared by 5 bases and J by 3 bases, with 12 bases between. This CDR3 has 13 amino acids. Here the CDR3 DNA reads TGCGCCAGCAGACCCGTAGGGGGCTACGAGCAGTACTTC. Residues: CASRPVGGYEQYF.

This clonotype has a handful of counts. The V and J genes are TRBV5-6 and TRBJ2-7; TRBD1 aligns across 10 bases. Germline V gene lookup returns CDR1 SGHDT and CDR2 YYEEEE. There are 17 residues in the CDR3. V was clipped by 4 bases and J by 4 bases; unmatched bases: 14. The CDR3 DNA sequence: TGTGCCAGCAGCATGAGGACGACCGGGACAGGGGTTTACGAGCAGTACTTC. Its translation: CASSMRTTGTGVYEQYF.

There are a few counts of this clonotype. The V and J genes are TRBV5-1 and TRBJ1-2; D unresolved. Germline V gives CDR1 SGHRS, CDR2 YFSETQ. This CDR3 is built from 14 residues. Deletions cut 2 bases from V and 1 base from J, with 9 bases between. The CDR3 sequence is CASSFRRINYGYTF. The CDR3, as DNA: TGCGCCAGCAGCTTTAGACGGATTAACTATGGCTACACCTTC.

This clonotype was counted ten times or more. V is TRBV10-3 and J is TRBJ1-3; TRBD1 is a possible D gene (5 bases). The CDR3 is 12 residues long. Trimming stripped 8 bases from V and 1 base from J, with 6 bases between. The germline CDR1 and CDR2 sequences are ENHRY and SYGVKD. CDR3 amino acids: CAIGGSGNTIYF. For the CDR3, the DNA is TGTGCCATCGGGGGATCTGGAAACACCATATATTTT.

This clonotype showed up just a few times. The chain has TRBV6-5 and TRBJ2-7, with D perhaps matching TRBD1 (6 bases). V lost 4 bases and J lost 2, with 21 bases in between. Germline CDR1 and CDR2: MNHEY and SVGAGI. This CDR3 region has 17 residues. CDR3 sequence reads: CASSSLTRGAGTYEQYF. The CDR3 nucleotides read TGTGCCAGCAGTTCCCTCACCAGGGGAGCAGGCACCTACGAGCAGTACTTC.

This clonotype was seen at least ten times. The chain uses TRBV7-9 and TRBJ2-7; 10 bases map to TRBD2. CDR1 and CDR2 from the germline V gene are SEHNR and FQNEAQ (reference sequence). V lost 5 bases to trimming and J lost 7 bases; unmatched junction nucleotides: 11. The CDR3 length is 15 residues. CDR3 bases: TGTGCCAGCAGCCCCACTAGCGGGGTTGCGGGGGAGCAGTACTTC. It codes for CASSPTSGVAGEQYF.

This clonotype has just a few counts. This rearrangement joins TRBV30 to TRBJ1-2; no firm D call. The germline CDR1 and CDR2 sequences are GTSNPN and SVGIG (reference sequence). Trimming shortened V by 2 bases and J by 2 bases, and 9 bases separated the two germline ends. CDR3 length: 13 amino acids. CDR3 DNA: TGTGCCTGGAGTAGCGACCGAAACTATGGCTACACCTTC. Amino acid sequence: CAWSSDRNYGYTF.

This clonotype was counted at least ten times. This rearrangement joins TRBV14 to TRBJ2-3; no reliable D call. Germline-derived CDR1 and CDR2 are SGHDN and FVKESK. Trimming shortened V by 3 bases and J by 3 bases, and 7 bases separated the two germline ends. The CDR3 sequence is 13 residues long. CDR3 residues: CASSHWGTDTQYF. The DNA of the CDR3 is TGTGCCAGCAGCCATTGGGGAACAGATACGCAGTATTTT.

In its sample, this clonotype was seen a few times. This rearrangement joins TRBV7-8 to TRBJ2-5; 8 positions match TRBD2. This CDR3 spans 14 amino acids. V was pared by 4 bases and J by 5 bases, with 6 bases of the junction left unmatched. CDR1 is SGHVS and CDR2 is FQNEAQ in the germline V gene. CDR3 sequence reads: CASSSTSGGETQYF. CDR3 bases: TGTGCCAGCAGCTCCACTAGCGGAGGGGAGACCCAGTACTTC.

There are many counts of this clonotype. J is TRBJ1-2 and V is TRBV5-1; 9 nucleotides match TRBD1. CDR3 length: 14 amino acids. The V gene's germline CDR1 is SGHRS and CDR2 YFSETQ. V shed 4 bases, J shed 6 bases, and the junction held 7 bases outside the gene matches. In nucleotides, the CDR3 is TGCGCCAGCAGCAGATTGGGACAGGGTCATGGCTACACCTTC. Translating gives CASSRLGQGHGYTF.

This clonotype was observed a handful of times. This chain uses TRBV5-8 with TRBJ2-7; TRBD2 matches at 9 bases. V lost 2 bases, J lost 2 bases, and 8 bases stayed unmatched. Germline assignment: CDR1 SGHTS and CDR2 YDEGEE. The CDR3 is 16 amino acids. CDR3 coding DNA: TGTGCCAGCAGCTTAGTAGGGCTAGCGGGACCCTACGAGCAGTACTTC. Its translation is CASSLVGLAGPYEQYF.

This clonotype showed up just a few times. The CDR3 here is CASSDPSSPRQYF. The DNA for the CDR3 is TGTGCCAGCAGCGACCCCTCTTCCCCGAGGCAGTACTTC. The V and J genes are TRBV6-1 and TRBJ2-7; D unresolved. The length of the CDR3 is 13 residues. The V gene lost 6 bases and the J gene lost 9 bases, with 18 bases spanning the gap. Per the germline V gene, CDR1 is MNHNS and CDR2 is SASEGT.

V is TRBV7-2 and J is TRBJ2-1, with 8 bases matching TRBD2. With 3 bases clipped from V and 5 bases from J, the junction kept 6 bases outside the gene matches. CDR3 length: 15 amino acids. The germline V gene has CDR1 SGHTA and CDR2 FQGNSA. CDR3 bases: TGTGCCAGCAGCTTGAGGCCTAGCGGGCACAATGAGCAGTTCTTC. This encodes CASSLRPSGHNEQFF.